The 15 T cell receptor beta chains presented below share a single source sample, sequenced in a study of tumor-infiltrating lymphocytes in primary liver carcinoma. Extraction of RNA together with DNA used roughly 20-32 mg of unsorted bulk tissue. With a constant-region primer, TCR beta cDNA was made from approximately 520 ng of total RNA. Researchers made the TCR beta libraries by running three nested multiplex PCR rounds with slightly modified ARM-PCR. It was with TRBV1-TRBV30 forward primers and a C-beta reverse primer that the first two PCR rounds were run, at around 11 cycles each. TCRdb analysed the multiplex PCR reads with MiXCR anew, one entry per CDR3 protein. The repertoire holds approximately 100,000 distinct CDR3 sequences, around 66% seen once, with around 10% in the top ten. What was sequenced was liver tumor tissue from sampling region 2. The sample's subset: tumor region T2, inferior pole. The receptors come from a woman aged 55-69 years with primary liver carcinoma and hepatitis B virus infection.

A word on this clonotype: One junction end disagrees with the germline gene, perhaps due to a read error. This chain links TRBV11-3 with TRBJ2-3, with D unresolved. The CDR3 is made up of 11 amino acids. The V gene's germline CDR1 is SGHNT and CDR2 YENEEA. The CDR3, as DNA: TGTGTCAGCAGGTACACAGATGCGCAGTATTTT. It translates to CVSRYTDAQYF. Full variable domain (remainder filled in from reference TRBV11-3 and TRBJ2-3): EAGVVQSPRYKIIEKKQPVAFWCNPISGHNTLYWYLQNLGQGPELLIRYENEEAVDDSQLPKDRFSAERLKGVDSTLKIQPAELGDSAVYLCVSRYTDAQYFGPGTRLTVL.

The chain recombines TRBV6-1 with TRBJ1-5; possibly TRBD1 for D (5 bases). CDR1 MNHNS and CDR2 SASEGT come from the germline V gene. V dropped 8 bases and J dropped 4 bases, with 24 bases sitting between them. This CDR3 spans 17 amino acids. CDR3 sequence reads: CASGQGVGSASNQPQHF. Here the CDR3 DNA reads TGTGCCAGCGGTCAGGGAGTCGGGTCCGCATCGAATCAGCCCCAGCATTTT.

Details on this clonotype: It may be a read error: a sequence one base away is much more abundant. The rearrangement uses TRBV7-9 and TRBJ1-1; no clear D gene. CDR3 length equals 11 residues. CDR1 is SEHNR and CDR2 is FQNEAQ in the germline V gene (reference sequence). Deletions cut 6 bases from V and 11 bases from J, with 13 bases between. CDR3 in DNA: TGTGCCAGCAGTTCAAGGACGACGGCTTTCTTT. Translated, it gives CASSSRTTAFF.

On this clonotype itself: The junction departs from the called germline gene at one end, perhaps through a read error. This CDR3 reads CARSQETGGRNEQYF. CDR3 DNA sequence: TGTGCCAGGAGTCAAGAAACGGGAGGTCGGAACGAGCAGTACTTT. This chain connects TRBV12-3 or TRBV12-4 to TRBJ2-7, with 7 bases aligning to TRBD2. CDR3 length: 15 amino acids.

This clonotype was counted once. Possible read error: a much larger clone is one base away. This chain uses TRBV7-9 with TRBJ1-2, with 10 bases that match TRBD1. In germline, CDR1 is SEHNR, CDR2 FQNEAQ (reference sequence). The ends lost 4 bases at V and 9 bases at J; junction bases unmatched: 11. The CDR3 spans 15 residues. The CDR3 loop reads CASSWGQGPKQCYTF. CDR3 in DNA: TGTGCCAGCAGCTGGGGACAGGGGCCAAAACAATGCTACACCTTC.

To note about this clonotype: Compared with germline, one end of the junction differs, possibly owing to a read error. This chain links TRBV7-8 with TRBJ2-3; TRBD1 or TRBD2 may be the D gene (5 bases each). The CDR3 has 16 amino acids. Germline lookup yields CDR1 SGHVS and CDR2 FQNEAQ. Here the CDR3 reads CTSNTGGLSSTDTQYF. CDR3 DNA sequence: TGTACCAGCAACACAGGCGGGCTTTCTAGCACAGATACGCAGTATTTT. Drawing the rest from reference TRBV7-8 and TRBJ2-3, the complete variable domain is GAGVSQSPRYKVAKRGQDVALRCDPISGHVSLFWYQQALGQGPEFLTYFQNEAQLDKSGLPSDRFFAERPEGSVSTLKIQRTQQEDSAVYLCTSNTGGLSSTDTQYFGPGTRLTVL.

V gene TRBV4-1 combines with J gene TRBJ1-3; unclear D gene. Germline V CDR1 and CDR2: MGHRA, YSYEKL. This CDR3 is 13 amino acids long. The V and J ends lost 6 bases and 4 bases respectively, with 10 bases between them. The CDR3, as DNA: TGCGCCAGCAGTCAAATTCGGGGAAACACCATATATTTT. Its protein product is CASSQIRGNTIYF.

As concerns this clonotype: Since a much larger clone is just one base distant, this may be a read error. In DNA form, the CDR3 reads TGTGCCAGCAGTAGGGACAGGGGGCGCGATACGGAGAAACTGCTTTTT. Its translation is CASSRDRGRDTEKLLF. This chain joins TRBV6-1 and TRBJ1-4, with 12 bases fitting TRBD1. From germline, CDR1 is MNHNS and CDR2 SASEGT. This CDR3 spans 16 amino acids.

Of note for this clonotype: The missing conserved phenylalanine or tryptophan at the end of this CDR3 makes a read error likely. V and J are TRBV10-2 and TRBJ1-1; D is unresolved. V lost 4 bases and J lost 6, with 15 bases in between. Germline CDR1 WSHSY, CDR2 SAAADI. This CDR3 spans 14 amino acids. CDR3 nucleotide sequence: TGCGCCAGCAGTGCAAAAGTATTTGCCCCTGAAGCTTTCTGT. It yields the protein CASSAKVFAPEAFC.

A single count supports this clonotype. The chain couples TRBV11-2 to TRBJ1-1; D is unresolved. This CDR3 is 15 amino acids long. V shed 5 bases and J shed 1 base, with 14 bases lying between them. Germline CDR1 SGHAT, CDR2 FQNNGV. CDR3 region: CASSPRTGANTEAFF. Here the CDR3 DNA reads TGTGCCAGCAGCCCTAGGACGGGAGCGAACACTGAAGCTTTCTTT.

Concerning this clonotype itself: The junction departs from the called germline gene at one end, perhaps through a read error. The rearrangement links TRBV29-1 to TRBJ2-6; D may be TRBD1 (5 bases). The CDR3 covers 16 residues. Germline V gene lookup returns CDR1 SQVTM and CDR2 ANQGSEA. CDR3 nucleotides: TGCAGCGTTGCCGGCGAACCGTACTCTGGGGCCAACGTCCTGATTTTC. It is translated as CSVAGEPYSGANVLIF.

This clonotype has more than one count but fewer than ten. A much larger clone is a single base away; this may be a read error. This chain links TRBV29-1 with TRBJ2-2, with D maybe TRBD2 (7 bases). This CDR3 has 12 amino acids. Per germline, CDR1 SQVTM and CDR2 ANQGSEA. CDR3 sequence: CGGGSVNGELLF. In nucleotides, the CDR3 is TGCGGGGGGGGCAGCGTAAACGGGGAGCTGCTTTTT.

This clonotype occurred many times. The CDR3 protein is CAWALGGTGANVLTF. CDR3 nucleotides: TGTGCCTGGGCCCTAGGAGGAACTGGGGCCAACGTCCTGACTTTC. This sequence joins TRBV30 and TRBJ2-6, with D perhaps TRBD2 (5 bases). CDR3 length: 15 residues. Germline-derived CDR1 and CDR2 are GTSNPN and SVGIG (reference sequence). The germline V and J ends were trimmed by 5 bases and 2 bases, with 13 bases remaining between them.

The chain uses TRBV19 and TRBJ2-7; tentatively, D is TRBD2 (6 bases). The CDR3 has 15 amino acids. V lost 5 bases to trimming and J lost 2 bases, with 16 bases between them. Germline loops: CDR1 LNHDA, CDR2 SQIVND (reference sequence). For the CDR3, the DNA is TGTGCCAGTAGTGCGGGGACCGACGAGACCTACGAGCAGTACTTC. Translation gives CASSAGTDETYEQYF.

Turning to this clonotype: The junction differs from germline at one of its ends, possibly a read error. J is TRBJ1-6 and V is TRBV11-2; D ambiguous. Germline values: CDR1 SGHAT, CDR2 FQNNGV. The CDR3 totals 13 residues. CDR3 nucleotides: TGTGTTAGCTGCTTAGATCCTAATTCACCCCTGCACTTT. This codes for CVSCLDPNSPLHF.